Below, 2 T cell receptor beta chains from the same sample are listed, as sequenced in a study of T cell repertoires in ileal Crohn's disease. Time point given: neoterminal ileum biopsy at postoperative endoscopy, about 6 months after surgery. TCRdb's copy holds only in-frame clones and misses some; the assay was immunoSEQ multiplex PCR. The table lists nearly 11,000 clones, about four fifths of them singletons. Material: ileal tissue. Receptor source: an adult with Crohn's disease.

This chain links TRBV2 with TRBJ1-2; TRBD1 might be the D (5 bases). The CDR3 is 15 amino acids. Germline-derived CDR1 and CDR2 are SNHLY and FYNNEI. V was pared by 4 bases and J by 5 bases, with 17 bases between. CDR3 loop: CASSGGRGVRYGYTF. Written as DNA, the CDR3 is TGTGCCAGCAGTGGGGGACGGGGGGTACGGTATGGCTACACCTTC.

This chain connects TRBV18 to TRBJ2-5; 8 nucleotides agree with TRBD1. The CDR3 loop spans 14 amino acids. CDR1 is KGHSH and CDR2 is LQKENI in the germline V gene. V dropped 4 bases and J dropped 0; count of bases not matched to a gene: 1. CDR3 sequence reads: CASSLGQDQETQYF. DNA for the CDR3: TGTGCCAGCTCACTGGGACAGGACCAAGAGACCCAGTACTTC.